Each of the 8 T cell receptor beta chains below was sequenced from the same sample in a study of CD8+ T cells in alopecia areata. Reverse transcribed after extraction, RNA yielded cDNA as the sequencing template. Assay used: immunoSEQ multiplex PCR; TCRdb lists only in-frame clones, some missing. The sample records 90,000 to 130,000 clones, roughly 55% being singletons. The sample comprised NKG2D-low CD8+ T cells sorted from blood. Receptors were obtained from a human donor with alopecia areata.

V is TRBV13 and J is TRBJ2-5; 9 positions match TRBD2. V was clipped by 5 bases and J by 4 bases; unmatched bases: 8. The V gene's germline CDR1 is PRHDT and CDR2 FYEKMQ (reference sequence). There are 15 residues in the CDR3. The CDR3 nucleotides read TGTGCCAGCAGCAGGGGGACTAGCAAGCGAGAGACCCAGTACTTC. It codes for CASSRGTSKRETQYF.

A few counts support this clone. J is TRBJ2-1 and V is TRBV7-2, with 11 nucleotides matching TRBD2. This CDR3 is 18 amino acids long. V gave up 1 base and J gave up 8 bases; unmatched junction bases: 13. Germline V gives CDR1 SGHTA, CDR2 FQGNSA. The CDR3 loop is CASSLVGAPSGRSDEQFF. CDR3 DNA sequence: TGTGCCAGCAGCTTAGTAGGGGCTCCTAGCGGGAGGTCGGATGAGCAGTTCTTC. Complete variable domain (other parts from reference TRBV7-2 and TRBJ2-1): GAGVSQSPSNKVTEKGKDVELRCDPISGHTALYWYRQSLGQGLEFLIYFQGNSAPDKSGLPSDRFSAERTGGSVSTLTIQRTQQEDSAVYLCASSLVGAPSGRSDEQFFGPGTRLTVL.

The genes are TRBV5-1 and TRBJ2-1, with 9 bases aligning to TRBD2. Trimming removed 4 bases from V and 8 bases from J; junction bases left unmatched: 10. This CDR3 comprises 15 residues. Germline CDR1 is SGHRS and CDR2 is YFSETQ. The CDR3 sequence: CASSQGLASVDEQFF. In DNA form, the CDR3 reads TGCGCCAGCAGCCAAGGACTAGCGTCCGTTGATGAGCAGTTCTTC.

This chain links TRBV10-2 with TRBJ1-1; D ambiguous. V lost 3 bases, J lost 2 bases, and 7 bases lay in between. This CDR3 has 13 residues. Germline loops: CDR1 WSHSY, CDR2 SAAADI. The DNA for the CDR3 is TGCGCCAGCAGTGAATTCCCCAACACTGAAGCTTTCTTT. This codes for CASSEFPNTEAFF.

The chain couples TRBV5-1 to TRBJ2-7, with D unclear. The germline V and J ends were trimmed by 1 base and 7 bases, with 9 bases remaining between them. Germline V gene sequence: CDR1 SGHRS, CDR2 YFSETQ. CDR3 length equals 12 residues. The CDR3 sequence is CASSLPPEEQYF. CDR3 sequence (DNA): TGCGCCAGCAGCTTGCCTCCGGAGGAGCAGTACTTC.

The rearrangement joins TRBV5-1 to TRBJ2-1, with TRBD2 matching 8 bases. Unmatched junction bases numbered 6, after V lost 0 bases and J lost 7 bases. Germline loops: CDR1 SGHRS, CDR2 YFSETQ. The CDR3 length is 15 residues. CDR3 residues: CASSLGTGGQNEQFF. The CDR3 DNA reads as TGCGCCAGCAGCTTGGGGACGGGAGGGCAAAATGAGCAGTTCTTC.

V is TRBV28 and J is TRBJ2-7; possibly TRBD1 for D (6 bases). The CDR3 consists of 14 residues. The germline gives CDR1 MDHEN, CDR2 SYDVKM. With 4 bases removed from V and 2 bases from J, the gap between germline ends came to 12 bases. The CDR3 DNA follows: TGTGCCAGCAGTTCGGCAGGGGTCCCCTACGAGCAGTACTTC. This codes for CASSSAGVPYEQYF.

This chain joins TRBV5-1 and TRBJ1-2; D gene uncertain. Germline V gene data show CDR1 as SGHRS and CDR2 as YFSETQ. V was cut by 5 bases and J by 1 base, with 18 bases left in between. The CDR3 extends over 16 amino acids. Here the CDR3 reads CASRVWAGELNYGYTF. CDR3 coding DNA: TGCGCCAGCAGGGTATGGGCCGGGGAACTTAACTATGGCTACACCTTC.